This TCR beta chain was identified during a study of cytomegalovirus exposure and HLA in healthy donors. Broader study findings: The authors assumed roughly uniform sequencing depth across donors for presence/absence analyses. There were reportedly fewer N-insertions in an Asian-associated ancestry cluster than the approximately 640-donor mean, in a later analysis. Most TCR sequences were seen very rarely across donors, but some public TCRs occurred in many.

V shed 6 bases and J shed 2 bases, with 14 bases lying between them. The germline CDR1 and CDR2 sequences are SGHVS and FQNEAQ. The CDR3 has 14 residues. Primers: 60 Vbeta forward and 13 Jbeta reverse. Measured with immunoSEQ multiplex PCR; TCRdb has only the in-frame clones, and not every one. The sample shows fewer than 200,000 clones, about four fifths of them seen only once. A remark on this clone: Its antigen remains unknown. Other DNA variants within this sample encode the same CDR3.

The sequenced sample was PBMCs. The chain employs TRBV7-8 and TRBJ2-7; TRBD1 is a possible D gene (5 bases). The clonotype comes from a man between 35 and 55 years old in good health and CMV-seropositive. CDR3 in DNA: TGTGCCAGCAGTCCCCTATCGGACACCTACGAGCAGTACTTC. This codes for CASSPLSDTYEQYF.